Following are 11 T cell receptor beta chains from one sample sequenced in a study of immune cell composition in non-small cell lung cancer (dated 2017 in TCRdb). Library method: the immunoSEQ multiplex PCR assay. The immuneACCESS repertoire file appears here via TCRdb, limited to in-frame rearrangements. These files lack a portion of the clones; in checked studies, under half of the deficit traces to unresolved V genes, and the cause of the others is not known. The sample contains some 1,500 clones, around three quarters of them found a single time. Approximately 10% of the sample rests with the top ten. Sequencing was carried out using lung tumor tissue. All receptors come from a human donor with non-small cell lung cancer.

This chain uses TRBV19 with TRBJ2-1; 7 bases match TRBD1. Germline assignment: CDR1 LNHDA and CDR2 SQIVND (reference sequence). J was trimmed by 3 bases and V by 5 bases; bases with no gene match: 7. The length of the CDR3 is 15 residues. The CDR3 sequence: CASSPPTGIYNEQFF. CDR3 bases: TGTGCCAGTAGTCCTCCGACAGGGATCTACAATGAGCAGTTCTTC.

The chain has TRBV6-1 and TRBJ2-5; D is perhaps TRBD1 (5 bases). Trimming cost V 3 bases and J 4 bases, with 6 bases left between them. Germline V gene data show CDR1 as MNHNS and CDR2 as SASEGT. The CDR3 has 12 amino acids. CDR3 bases: TGTGCCAGCAGTGATAGGGGAGAGACCCAGTACTTC. Translated: CASSDRGETQYF.

The CDR3 sequence: CASSLKPGITDTQYF. The CDR3 DNA reads TGTGCCAGCAGCTTAAAGCCGGGGATAACGGATACGCAGTATTTT. The chain employs TRBV7-3 and TRBJ2-3; tentative D call: TRBD2 (5 bases). CDR1 SGHTA and CDR2 FQGTGA come from the germline V gene. The CDR3 totals 15 residues. Trimming shortened V by 1 base and J by 6 bases, and 14 bases separated the two germline ends.

The chain recombines TRBV7-2 with TRBJ2-2; weak D call: TRBD1 (6 bases). V lost 5 bases, J lost 7 bases, and 14 bases lay in between. Germline values: CDR1 SGHTA, CDR2 FQGNSA. The CDR3 has 14 amino acids. The CDR3 protein is CASSPMGAGGELFF. The CDR3, as DNA: TGTGCCAGCAGCCCTATGGGGGCCGGCGGGGAGCTGTTTTTT.

This chain uses TRBV7-2 with TRBJ2-2; D possibly corresponds to TRBD1 (5 bases). The length of the CDR3 is 14 residues. The V and J ends lost 3 bases and 4 bases respectively, with 9 bases between them. Looked up from germline, CDR1 is SGHTA and CDR2 is FQGNSA. The CDR3 reads CASSFDRFTGELFF. The CDR3 region has the DNA TGTGCCAGCAGCTTCGACAGATTCACCGGGGAGCTGTTTTTT.

The chain is built from TRBV6-5 and TRBJ1-5; perhaps TRBD1 as D (6 bases). The CDR3 has 15 amino acids. V was shortened by 5 bases and J by 9 bases, with 20 bases between the two germline ends. Germline CDR1 reads MNHEY; CDR2 reads SVGAGI. The CDR3 region has the DNA TGTGCCAGCAGTAGGGGGGAGGGGCCCGCGGCGCCCCAGCATTTT. This sequence encodes CASSRGEGPAAPQHF.

The chain combines TRBV5-4 with TRBJ1-6; TRBD1 might be the D (5 bases). Germline loops: CDR1 SGHNT, CDR2 YYREEE (reference sequence). The CDR3 length is 16 residues. Trimming removed 1 base from V and 5 bases from J, with 13 bases in between. The CDR3 spells CASSLKGLLNNSPLHF. The CDR3 DNA reads TGTGCCAGCAGCTTGAAGGGACTGCTGAATAATTCACCCCTCCACTTT.

The rearrangement links TRBV27 to TRBJ2-7; TRBD1 is a possible D gene (6 bases). Germline V CDR1 and CDR2: MNHEY, SMNVEV (reference sequence). The CDR3 is 15 amino acids. Trimming cost V 1 base and J 3 bases, with 13 bases left between them. In DNA, the CDR3 is TGTGCCAGCAGTTTATTAACAGGGTCGAGCTACGAGCAGTACTTC. This codes for CASSLLTGSSYEQYF.

Worth noting for this clone: A read error may produce the germline difference seen at one junction end. J is TRBJ2-5 and V is TRBV7-7, with 8 bases identical to TRBD1. Germline-derived CDR1 and CDR2 are SSHAT and FNYEAQ (reference sequence). This CDR3 has 15 residues. CDR3: CASSAGTGLQETQYF. The DNA for the CDR3 is TGTGCTAGCAGCGCTGGGACAGGTCTACAAGAGACCCAGTACTTC. The full variable domain, rest sourced from reference TRBV7-7 and TRBJ2-5, is GAGVSQSPRYKVTKRGQDVTLRCDPISSHATLYWYQQALGQGPEFLTYFNYEAQPDKSGLPSDRFSAERPEGSISTLTIQRTEQRDSAMYRCASSAGTGLQETQYFGPGTRLLVL.

The chain is built from TRBV12-5 and TRBJ1-4, with TRBD1 identical over 11 bases. V was pared by 6 bases and J by 7 bases, with 4 bases of the junction left unmatched. Germline V gene sequence: CDR1 LGHNT, CDR2 FRNRAP. The CDR3 covers 14 residues. The CDR3 region has the DNA TGTGCTAGTGGGCGGACAGGGGGCGGTGAAAAACTGTTTTTT. Protein product: CASGRTGGGEKLFF.

The rearrangement links TRBV28 to TRBJ1-6; 7 nucleotides align to TRBD1. Unmatched junction bases numbered 9, after V lost 5 bases and J lost 8 bases. CDR1 MDHEN and CDR2 SYDVKM come from the germline V gene. The CDR3 extends over 15 amino acids. The CDR3 region is CASSDMTGPDSPLHF. The DNA for the CDR3 is TGTGCCAGCAGTGATATGACAGGGCCGGATTCACCCCTCCACTTT.